This TCR beta chain was captured in a study of blood T cells in healthy people across ages. Notes on the study in general: TCR beta diversity tracked closely with naive T cell percentage. The donors' CMV status was not determined, possibly confounding changes in expanded clonotypes.

Germline-derived CDR1 and CDR2 are SQVTM and ANQGSEA. The CDR3 length is 13 residues. The V gene lost 6 bases and the J gene lost 3 bases, with 14 bases spanning the gap. Concerning this clonotype: As yet, its antigen is unknown.

Combining a sample-barcoded 5' primer with a J-beta primer mix, a second PCR ran for about 7 to 11 cycles. Using its own MiXCR run on the 5' RACE reads, TCRdb lists one record per CDR3 protein. The table records about 1.6 million distinct CDR3 sequences, roughly a third of them present only once. What was sequenced was blood. V is TRBV29-1 and J is TRBJ1-1; D is undetermined. The receptor comes from a woman aged 30 to 39 in good health. The CDR3 here is CSVRSRGYTEAFF. As DNA, the CDR3 is TGCAGCGTCCGGTCCCGCGGATACACTGAAGCTTTCTTT.